This T cell receptor beta chain was captured in a study of blood T cell repertoires in COVID-19. Overall study: COVID-19 samples collected from the United States, Italy and Spain covered acute and convalescent phases. T cells, B-cell-depleted T cells, or PBMCs supplied cDNA or gDNA.

In the authors' methods: The authors estimated nucleated cell counts from reference gene primer amplification. TCRdb's table, derived via immunoSEQ multiplex PCR, lists solely in-frame clones and lacks some. V, J and clone size were drawn from that table, and D and trimming were deduced from the DNA. The sample holds around 320,000 clones, 75% to 90% seen once. Germline trimming cut 5 bases from V and 6 bases from J; bases unmatched to any gene: 10. CDR1 and CDR2 from the germline V gene are MDHEN and SYDVKM. The CDR3 sequence is 16 residues long. The rearrangement joins TRBV28 to TRBJ2-2; 9 nucleotides agree with TRBD1. The receptor was isolated from a man younger than 30 with active or convalescent COVID-19. Sequenced input: peripheral blood. As DNA, the CDR3 is TGTGCCAGCAGTACGCGGGACAGGGCTTTCCCCGGGGAGCTGTTTTTT. The encoded protein is CASSTRDRAFPGELFF.